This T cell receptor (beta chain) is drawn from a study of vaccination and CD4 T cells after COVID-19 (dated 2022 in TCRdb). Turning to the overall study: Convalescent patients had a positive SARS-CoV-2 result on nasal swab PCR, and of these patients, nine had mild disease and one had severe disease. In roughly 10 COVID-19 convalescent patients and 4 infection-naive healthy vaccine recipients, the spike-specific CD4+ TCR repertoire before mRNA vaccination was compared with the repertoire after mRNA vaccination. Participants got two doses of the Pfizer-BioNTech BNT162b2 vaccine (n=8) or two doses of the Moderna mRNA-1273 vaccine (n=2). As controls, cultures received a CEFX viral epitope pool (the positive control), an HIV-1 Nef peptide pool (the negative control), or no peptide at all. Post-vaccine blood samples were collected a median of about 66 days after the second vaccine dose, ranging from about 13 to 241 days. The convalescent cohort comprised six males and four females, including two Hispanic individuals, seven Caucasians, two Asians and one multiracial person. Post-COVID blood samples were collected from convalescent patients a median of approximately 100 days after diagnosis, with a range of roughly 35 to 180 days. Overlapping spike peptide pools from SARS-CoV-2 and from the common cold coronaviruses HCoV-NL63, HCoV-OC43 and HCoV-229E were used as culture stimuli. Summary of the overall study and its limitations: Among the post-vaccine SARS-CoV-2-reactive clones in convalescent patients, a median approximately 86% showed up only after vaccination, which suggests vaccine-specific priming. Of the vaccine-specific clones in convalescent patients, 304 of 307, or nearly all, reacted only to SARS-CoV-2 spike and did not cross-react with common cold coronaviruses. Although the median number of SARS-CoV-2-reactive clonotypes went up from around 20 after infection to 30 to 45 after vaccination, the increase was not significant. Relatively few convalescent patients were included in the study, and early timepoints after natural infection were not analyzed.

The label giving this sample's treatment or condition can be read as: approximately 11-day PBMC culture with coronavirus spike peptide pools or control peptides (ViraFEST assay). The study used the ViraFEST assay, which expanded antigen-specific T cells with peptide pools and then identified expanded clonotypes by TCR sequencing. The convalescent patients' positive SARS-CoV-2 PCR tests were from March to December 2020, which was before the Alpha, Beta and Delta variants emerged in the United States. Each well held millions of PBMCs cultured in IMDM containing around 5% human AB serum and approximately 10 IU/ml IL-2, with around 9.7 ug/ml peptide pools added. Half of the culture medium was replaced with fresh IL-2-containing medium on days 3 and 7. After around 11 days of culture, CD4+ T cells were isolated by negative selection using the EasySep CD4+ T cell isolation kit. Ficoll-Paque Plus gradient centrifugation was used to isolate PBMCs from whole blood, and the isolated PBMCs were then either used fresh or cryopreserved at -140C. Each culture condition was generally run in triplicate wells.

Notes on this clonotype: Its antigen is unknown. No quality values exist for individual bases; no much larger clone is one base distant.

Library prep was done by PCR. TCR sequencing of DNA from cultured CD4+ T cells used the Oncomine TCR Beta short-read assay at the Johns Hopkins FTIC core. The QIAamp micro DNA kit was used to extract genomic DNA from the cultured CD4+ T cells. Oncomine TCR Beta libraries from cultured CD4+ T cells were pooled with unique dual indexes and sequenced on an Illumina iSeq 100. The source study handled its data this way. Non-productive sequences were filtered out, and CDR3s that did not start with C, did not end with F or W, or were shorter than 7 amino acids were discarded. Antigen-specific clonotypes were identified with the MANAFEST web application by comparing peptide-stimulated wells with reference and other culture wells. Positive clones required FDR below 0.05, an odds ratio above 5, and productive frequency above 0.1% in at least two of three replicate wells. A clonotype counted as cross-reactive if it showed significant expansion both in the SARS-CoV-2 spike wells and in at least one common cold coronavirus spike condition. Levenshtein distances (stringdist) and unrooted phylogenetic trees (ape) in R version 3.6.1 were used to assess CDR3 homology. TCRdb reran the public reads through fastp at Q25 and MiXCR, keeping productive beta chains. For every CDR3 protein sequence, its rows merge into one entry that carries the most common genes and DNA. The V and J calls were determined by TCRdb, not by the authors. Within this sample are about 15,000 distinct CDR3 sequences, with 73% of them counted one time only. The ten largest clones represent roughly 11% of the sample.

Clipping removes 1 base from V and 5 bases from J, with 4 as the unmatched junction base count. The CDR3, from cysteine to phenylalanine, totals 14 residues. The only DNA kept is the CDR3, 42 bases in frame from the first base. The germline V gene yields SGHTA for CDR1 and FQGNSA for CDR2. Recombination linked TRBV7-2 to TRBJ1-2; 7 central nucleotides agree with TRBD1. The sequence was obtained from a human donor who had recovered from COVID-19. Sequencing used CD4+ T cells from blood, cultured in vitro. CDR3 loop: CASSLGGGRYGYTF. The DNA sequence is TGTGCCAGCAGCTTAGGAGGGGGCCGGTATGGCTACACCTTC. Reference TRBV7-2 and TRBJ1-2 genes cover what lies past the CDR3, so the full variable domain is GAGVSQSPSNKVTEKGKDVELRCDPISGHTALYWYRQSLGQGLEFLIYFQGNSAPDKSGLPSDRFSAERTGGSVSTLTIQRTQQEDSAVYLCASSLGGGRYGYTFGSGTRLTVV.